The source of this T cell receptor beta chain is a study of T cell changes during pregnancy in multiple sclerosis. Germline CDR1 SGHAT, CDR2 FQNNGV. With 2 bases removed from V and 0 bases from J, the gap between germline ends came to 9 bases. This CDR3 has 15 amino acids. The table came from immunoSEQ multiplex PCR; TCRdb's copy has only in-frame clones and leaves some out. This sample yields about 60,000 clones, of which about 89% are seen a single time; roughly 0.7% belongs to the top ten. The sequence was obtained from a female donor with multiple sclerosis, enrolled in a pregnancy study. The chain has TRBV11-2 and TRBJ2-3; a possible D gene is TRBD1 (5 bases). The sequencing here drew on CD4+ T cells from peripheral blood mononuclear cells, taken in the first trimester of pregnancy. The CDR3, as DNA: TGTGCCAGCAGCTTAAGACAGACTAGCACAGATACGCAGTATTTT. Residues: CASSLRQTSTDTQYF.